One and the same sample provided the 31 T cell receptor beta chains below, sequenced in a study of post-analysis software for immune sequencing data. Their cognate antigens are unknown. Researchers reported that TCR beta cDNA libraries carried unique molecular identifiers. A single record per CDR3 protein comes from TCRdb applying MiXCR to the PCR reads. Found here are approximately 360,000 distinct CDR3 sequences, 30% to 45% of them singletons; the top ten hold 13%. Study findings and constraints: TRBV5-6, TRBV5-1 and TRBV20-1 were among a few TRBV segments more frequent in patients than controls.

Sequencing was carried out using blood. The source is a girl aged 5-17 years with multiple sclerosis.

This clonotype was observed a handful of times. The J gene is TRBJ2-5, the V gene TRBV25-1; D uncertain. The CDR3 has 14 amino acids. The V and J ends lost 1 base and 6 bases respectively, with 12 bases between them. The germline V gene encodes CDR1 MGHDK and CDR2 SYGVNS. CDR3: CASSEFGGWKTQYF. The CDR3 DNA is TGTGCCAGCAGTGAATTCGGTGGTTGGAAGACCCAGTACTTC.

The chain recombines TRBV5-5 with TRBJ2-5; 8 positions agree with TRBD1. The germline V gene has CDR1 SGHKS and CDR2 YYEKEE (reference sequence). With 6 bases clipped from V and 4 bases from J, the junction kept 11 bases outside the gene matches. The CDR3 loop spans 15 amino acids. CDR3 protein: CASTGDRPIGETQYF. CDR3 coding DNA: TGTGCCAGCACCGGGGACAGGCCGATCGGAGAGACCCAGTACTTC.

The gene calls are TRBV7-9 and TRBJ1-6, with no clear D. The germline CDR1 and CDR2 sequences are SEHNR and FQNEAQ (reference sequence). This CDR3 region has 14 residues. V dropped 6 bases and J dropped 8 bases, with 14 bases sitting between them. In DNA form, the CDR3 reads TGTGCCAGCAGTTCTGGCGGGCCACATTCACCCCTCCACTTT. As protein: CASSSGGPHSPLHF.

The chain's CDR3 is CASSLFREGNQPQHF. CDR3 DNA: TGTGCCAGCAGCTTATTTAGGGAGGGCAATCAGCCCCAGCATTTT. This chain links TRBV7-2 with TRBJ1-5; D gene ambiguous. The CDR3 is 15 residues long. In germline, CDR1 is SGHTA, CDR2 FQGNSA. Trimming cost V 2 bases and J 2 bases, with 10 bases left between them.

The sample holds a few counts of this clonotype. The chain combines TRBV7-6 with TRBJ2-3, with 15 bases identical to TRBD2. V shed 5 bases, J shed 4 bases, and the junction held 4 bases outside the gene matches. CDR1 and CDR2 from the germline V gene are SGHVS and FNYEAQ. This CDR3 contains 16 residues. The CDR3 region has the DNA TGTGCCAGCAGCCGGGGACTAGCGGGGGGCGCAGATACGCAGTATTTT. It encodes CASSRGLAGGADTQYF.

This clonotype was counted only a few times. The J gene is TRBJ2-1, the V gene TRBV5-1; D might be TRBD2 (6 bases). Per germline, CDR1 SGHRS and CDR2 YFSETQ. This CDR3 spans 14 amino acids. V gave up 5 bases and J gave up 5 bases, with 14 bases separating them. The DNA of the CDR3 is TGCGCCAGCAGTTTCCCTCCGGGGGACAATGAGCAGTTCTTC. It codes for CASSFPPGDNEQFF.

Details on this clonotype: Relative to the germline gene, one junction end is altered; a read error may explain this. The V and J genes are TRBV7-2 and TRBJ2-1, with no clear D. The CDR3 consists of 10 residues. Germline V gives CDR1 SGHTA, CDR2 FQGNSA. The CDR3 DNA is TGTGCCAGCGGTACTCCCTCGCAGTTATTC. As protein: CASGTPSQLF.

The J gene is TRBJ2-3, the V gene TRBV3-1; D gene ambiguous. Germline-derived CDR1 and CDR2 are LGHDT and YNNKEL (reference sequence). V gave up 0 bases and J gave up 0 bases, with 10 bases separating them. This CDR3 comprises 16 residues. The CDR3 reads CASSQDAPRSTDTQYF. The DNA for the CDR3 is TGTGCCAGCAGCCAAGACGCCCCGCGGAGCACAGATACGCAGTATTTT.

This chain connects TRBV5-1 to TRBJ2-3; a possible D gene is TRBD1 (5 bases). V lost 4 bases and J 6 bases, leaving 18 bases between the germline ends. Germline-derived CDR1 and CDR2 are SGHRS and YFSETQ. The CDR3 spans 15 residues. CDR3 loop: CASSTIGLGADTQYF. In nucleotides, the CDR3 is TGCGCCAGCAGCACCATCGGTCTAGGGGCGGATACGCAGTATTTT. The variable domain in full, completed from reference TRBV5-1 and TRBJ2-3, reads KAGVTQTPRYLIKTRGQQVTLSCSPISGHRSVSWYQQTPGQGLQFLFEYFSETQRNKGNFPGRFSGRQFSNSRSEMNVSTLELGDSALYLCASSTIGLGADTQYFGPGTRLTVL.

V is TRBV3-1 and J is TRBJ2-5, with 9 bases fitting TRBD1. The DNA end is a closer match to TRBJ2-7, so the J assignment may be wrong. The CDR3 spans 15 residues. Germline V gene sequence: CDR1 LGHDT, CDR2 YNNKEL (reference sequence). The CDR3 protein is CASSQVGQGRYEQYF. Here the CDR3 DNA reads TGTGCCAGCAGCCAAGTCGGACAGGGGCGGTACGAGCAGTACTTC.

The chain joins TRBV15 to TRBJ2-3, with 11 bases aligning to TRBD2. The V and J ends lost 8 bases and 1 base, in that order; junction bases with no gene match: 14. Germline V lookup: CDR1 LNHNV, CDR2 YYDKDF (reference sequence). The CDR3 sequence is 18 residues long. The CDR3 sequence is CATATSGVLEEGTDTQYF. CDR3 bases: TGTGCCACCGCGACTAGCGGGGTTCTTGAGGAGGGCACAGATACGCAGTATTTT.

The chain links TRBV5-1 to TRBJ2-7; D unresolved. Germline CDR1 SGHRS, CDR2 YFSETQ. The CDR3 length is 14 residues. The V end was cut by 0 bases, the J end by 5 bases, with 12 bases between. CDR3 sequence reads: CASSLVAGADEQYF. The CDR3 DNA sequence: TGCGCCAGCAGCTTGGTCGCCGGCGCGGACGAGCAGTACTTC.

This clonotype was found a few times. This chain connects TRBV4-2 to TRBJ2-1, with 7 positions matching TRBD2. CDR1 LGHNA and CDR2 YNFKEQ come from the germline V gene. CDR3 length equals 13 residues. V lost 0 bases to trimming and J lost 14 bases; unmatched junction nucleotides: 7. The CDR3 DNA reads TGTGCCAGCAGCCAAGAAGTAAGCGGGGAGAAGTTCTTC. It specifies CASSQEVSGEKFF.

The gene calls are TRBV11-2 and TRBJ2-7; either TRBD1 or TRBD2 may fit D (5 bases each). The CDR3 loop spans 13 amino acids. The V end lost 7 bases, the J end lost 2 bases, and 12 bases lay between the germline ends. Germline V gene sequence: CDR1 SGHAT, CDR2 FQNNGV. For the CDR3, the DNA is TGTGCCAGCAAACGTCTGGGGGCCTACGAGCAGTACTTC. This gives the protein CASKRLGAYEQYF.

The chain combines TRBV5-1 with TRBJ1-1; tentative D call: TRBD1 (5 bases). There are 14 residues in the CDR3. Trimming left V 4 bases short and J 6 bases short, with 16 bases between. The V gene's germline CDR1 is SGHRS and CDR2 YFSETQ. CDR3 nucleotides: TGCGCCAGCAGCCTGGGGACCGGTGGGGCTGAAGCTTTCTTT. Translation gives CASSLGTGGAEAFF.

The chain joins TRBV2 to TRBJ2-6, with TRBD2 as a possible D gene (5 bases). Germline loops: CDR1 SNHLY, CDR2 FYNNEI. V was pared by 11 bases and J by 4 bases, with 18 bases between. CDR3 size: 15 residues. In DNA form, the CDR3 reads TGTGCCGATCGGGGTGAGGATTCGGGGGCCAACGTCCTGACTTTC. It codes for CADRGEDSGANVLTF.

This clonotype appeared a few times. The chain recombines TRBV12-3 or TRBV12-4 with TRBJ2-1; D tentatively reads TRBD1 or TRBD2 (5 bases each). This CDR3 is built from 13 residues. V lost 7 bases, J lost 7 bases, and 14 bases lay in between. The CDR3 DNA reads as TGTGCCAGCAAATTACTGGGGGAAAATGAGCAGTTCTTC. This translates into CASKLLGENEQFF.

Details on this clonotype: An end of the junction does not agree with germline; a read error may underlie this. The rearrangement joins TRBV6-5 to TRBJ2-7; 11 nucleotides agree with TRBD2. The germline V gene encodes CDR1 MNHEY and CDR2 SVGAGI. This CDR3 has 15 residues. This CDR3 is CVSSYLAGGSYEQYF. In DNA, the CDR3 is TGTGTCAGCAGTTACCTAGCGGGGGGCTCCTACGAGCAGTACTTC.

This clonotype turned up a few times. This rearrangement joins TRBV2 to TRBJ2-7; 7 positions agree with TRBD1. The length of the CDR3 is 13 residues. Germline V gene lookup returns CDR1 SNHLY and CDR2 FYNNEI. V gave up 7 bases and J gave up 2 bases; unmatched junction bases: 5. CDR3 protein: CASNRDSPYEQYF. CDR3 sequence (DNA): TGTGCCAGCAACAGGGACAGCCCCTACGAGCAGTACTTC.

The J gene is TRBJ2-7, the V gene TRBV27; tentatively, D is TRBD1 (6 bases). Per germline, CDR1 MNHEY and CDR2 SMNVEV (reference sequence). This CDR3 is 14 amino acids long. V was shortened by 4 bases and J by 2 bases, with 12 bases between the two germline ends. This CDR3 is CASSWGRPAYEQYF. In DNA, the CDR3 is TGTGCCAGCAGTTGGGGGCGGCCCGCCTACGAGCAGTACTTC.

V gene TRBV4-1 combines with J gene TRBJ2-2, with no clear D. CDR1 is MGHRA and CDR2 is YSYEKL in the germline V gene. CDR3 size: 14 residues. V was shortened by 4 bases and J by 6 bases, with 12 bases between the two germline ends. CDR3 protein: CASSPDLIPGELFF. CDR3 nucleotides: TGCGCCAGCAGCCCAGACCTGATCCCCGGGGAGCTGTTTTTT.

This clonotype was counted between two and nine times. The genes are TRBV5-5 and TRBJ1-6; TRBD1 aligns across 7 bases. The CDR3 extends over 15 amino acids. The junction had 6 bases not matched to a gene; V was cut back by 4 bases and J by 5 bases. In germline, CDR1 is SGHKS, CDR2 YYEKEE (reference sequence). The CDR3 coding sequence is TGTGCCAGCAGCAGAGCCGGGACAGATAATTCACCCCTCCACTTT. Residues: CASSRAGTDNSPLHF.

This clonotype was observed a few times. The rearrangement joins TRBV20-1 to TRBJ2-7; 11 nucleotides agree with TRBD2. The CDR3 covers 14 residues. Germline CDR1 is DFQATT and CDR2 is SNEGSKA (reference sequence). J was trimmed by 6 bases and V by 1 base; bases with no gene match: 5. The CDR3 coding sequence is TGCAGTGCTAGAGTTGCTAGCGGGGGGATCGAGCAGTACTTC. Translated, it gives CSARVASGGIEQYF.

The chain employs TRBV29-1 and TRBJ2-3; 7 positions match TRBD2. The CDR3 covers 13 residues. Germline CDR1 and CDR2: SQVTM and ANQGSEA. V was clipped by 7 bases and J by 0 bases; unmatched bases: 4. CDR3 protein: CSAAGESTDTQYF. DNA of the CDR3: TGCAGCGCCGCGGGGGAGAGCACAGATACGCAGTATTTT.

The gene calls are TRBV20-1 and TRBJ1-2; 8 bases are a match to TRBD1. The junction had 6 bases not matched to a gene; V was cut back by 0 bases and J by 3 bases. The CDR3 runs 15 residues. Per the germline V gene, CDR1 is DFQATT and CDR2 is SNEGSKA (reference sequence). CDR3 loop: CSARDLETGDYGYTF. CDR3 sequence (DNA): TGCAGTGCTAGAGATCTTGAGACAGGGGACTATGGCTACACCTTC.

V usage is TRBV7-2 and J usage is TRBJ2-7, with 8 positions matching TRBD2. Losses at the gene ends were 5 bases for V and 2 bases for J; bases not matched to a gene: 11. Germline CDR1 SGHTA, CDR2 FQGNSA. The CDR3 totals 16 residues. The DNA of the CDR3 is TGTGCCAGCAGCATCAGCGGGGGTCCCTTACCCTACGAGCAGTACTTC. Encoded protein: CASSISGGPLPYEQYF.

A note on this clonotype: A read error may account for a junction end that differs from germline. The rearrangement uses TRBV6-5 and TRBJ1-2, with unresolved D. The CDR3 has 15 amino acids. Germline CDR1 MNHEY, CDR2 SVGAGI. The CDR3 DNA sequence: TGTGCCGGCAGTTACTCGACCCCTCTGGGCTATGGCTACACCTTC. Its protein is CAGSYSTPLGYGYTF.

The chain combines TRBV7-2 with TRBJ2-7; D is ambiguous. With 3 bases removed from V and 4 bases from J, the gap between germline ends came to 16 bases. This CDR3 contains 15 residues. Germline V CDR1 and CDR2: SGHTA, FQGNSA. CDR3 DNA: TGTGCCAGCAGCTTCTCTCCTCGTGTGGTGTACGAGCAGTACTTC. As protein: CASSFSPRVVYEQYF.

This clonotype showed up just a few times. The chain has TRBV2 and TRBJ1-5; 11 nucleotides align to TRBD1. V shed 2 bases and J 4 bases; nucleotides not matched to a gene: 4. Germline V gene lookup returns CDR1 SNHLY and CDR2 FYNNEI. The CDR3 covers 16 residues. The CDR3 loop is CASSESGTGGNQPQHF. CDR3 nucleotides: TGTGCCAGCAGTGAATCCGGGACAGGGGGGAATCAGCCCCAGCATTTT.

V is TRBV6-2 or TRBV6-3 and J is TRBJ1-1; 7 bases are shared with TRBD1. The CDR3 covers 13 residues. Germline-derived CDR1 and CDR2 are MNHEY and SVGEGT. Trimming at V came to 10 bases and at J to 5 bases, leaving 10 bases not matched to a gene. CDR3 coding DNA: TGTGCCATCACGGGGCAGGGGGGGACTGAAGCTTTCTTT. Protein: CAITGQGGTEAFF.

This clonotype was seen only a few times. The chain uses TRBV4-3 and TRBJ2-7; 7 bases fit TRBD2. The germline V gene encodes CDR1 LGHNA and CDR2 YSLEER. V shed 4 bases, J shed 1 base, and the junction held 7 bases outside the gene matches. The CDR3 has 15 amino acids. The CDR3 nucleotides read TGCGCCAGCAGCCCCTTAGCGGGCAAATCCTACGAGCAGTACTTC. Translated, it gives CASSPLAGKSYEQYF.